These 19 T cell receptor beta chains were all obtained from the same sample, sequenced in a study of PD-L1 blockade in urothelial cancer (dated by TCRdb to the late 2010s). This specimen's time point label, interpreted: peripheral blood 6 weeks after treatment start. The library was generated by the immunoSEQ multiplex PCR assay. Sourced from immuneACCESS, this table was stored by TCRdb with only in-frame sequences that have V and J called. A share of the clones is absent; for the studies checked, an unresolved V gene accounts for under half, and the remainder has no known explanation. The sample table contains approximately 93,000 clones; only one count was recorded for over 65% of them. In total, the top ten clones hold around 7.7% of the sample. The sample in question was PBMCs, obtained around atezolizumab (anti-PD-L1) treatment. These TCRs come from a man in his 70s with urothelial cancer.

The chain recombines TRBV6-5 with TRBJ2-6; D call uncertain. V lost 10 bases, J lost 2 bases, and 9 bases lay in between. The CDR3 spans 13 residues. CDR1 MNHEY and CDR2 SVGAGI come from the germline V gene. CDR3 DNA: TGTGCCACCTCTAGAGCTGGGGCCAACGTCCTGACTTTC. Encoded protein: CATSRAGANVLTF.

The genes are TRBV28 and TRBJ1-1, with D unclear. The CDR3 is 13 amino acids. The germline V gene encodes CDR1 MDHEN and CDR2 SYDVKM. Deletions cut 4 bases from V and 7 bases from J, with 13 bases between. The CDR3, as DNA: TGTGCCAGCAGTTCACCCACCGTAGATGAAGCTTTCTTT. It codes for CASSSPTVDEAFF.

The chain combines TRBV7-2 with TRBJ2-5; 9 nucleotides match TRBD1. The germline V gene has CDR1 SGHTA and CDR2 FQGNSA. V lost 4 bases, J lost 5 bases, and 5 bases stayed unmatched. The CDR3 covers 14 residues. The CDR3 DNA reads as TGTGCCAGCAGCTCACAGGGGGCGAGGGAGACCCAGTACTTC. This encodes CASSSQGARETQYF.

The chain is built from TRBV7-9 and TRBJ1-2, with D hard to call. The CDR3 is made up of 12 amino acids. V was shortened by 11 bases and J by 3 bases, with 13 bases between the two germline ends. In germline, CDR1 is SEHNR, CDR2 FQNEAQ (reference sequence). The CDR3 is CASSGEHYGYTF. DNA of the CDR3: TGTGCCTCATCCGGAGAGCACTATGGCTACACCTTC. Together with reference TRBV7-9 and TRBJ1-2, the CDR3 gives the full variable domain: DTGVSQNPRHKITKRGQNVTFRCDPISEHNRLYWYRQTLGQGPEFLTYFQNEAQLEKSRLLSDRFSAERPKGSFSTLEIQRTEQGDSAMYLCASSGEHYGYTFGSGTRLTVV.

The V and J genes are TRBV19 and TRBJ2-5; 13 positions agree with TRBD2. V was pared by 4 bases and J by 3 bases, with 8 bases of the junction left unmatched. This CDR3 has 17 amino acids. Germline V gene sequence: CDR1 LNHDA, CDR2 SQIVND (reference sequence). CDR3 DNA sequence: TGTGCCAGTAGTACGTTATATGGGACTAGCGGGGAAGAGACCCAGTACTTC. Translating gives CASSTLYGTSGEETQYF. The full variable domain, completed using reference TRBV19 and TRBJ2-5, is DGGITQSPKYLFRKEGQNVTLSCEQNLNHDAMYWYRQDPGQGLRLIYYSQIVNDFQKGDIAEGYSVSREKKESFPLTVTSAQKNPTAFYLCASSTLYGTSGEETQYFGPGTRLLVL.

The DNA of the CDR3 is TGTGCCAGCAGGCTTCAGGAGAACACCGGGGAGCTGTTTTTT. It is translated as CASRLQENTGELFF. V usage is TRBV6-1 and J usage is TRBJ2-2; D gene uncertain. The CDR3 has 14 residues. V shed 6 bases and J shed 1 base, with 9 bases lying between them. CDR1 MNHNS and CDR2 SASEGT come from the germline V gene.

This rearrangement joins TRBV7-3 to TRBJ1-2, with TRBD1 matching 12 bases. After removal of 2 bases from V and 8 bases from J, the junction contained 6 bases not matched to a gene. This CDR3 comprises 15 residues. The V gene's germline CDR1 is SGHTA and CDR2 FQGTGA. CDR3 nucleotide sequence: TGTGCCAGCAGCTTAGGGGGACAGGGGGCGCAGGGCTACACCTTC. Translating gives CASSLGGQGAQGYTF. The complete variable domain, with remaining parts taken from reference TRBV7-3 and TRBJ1-2, reads GAGVSQTPSNKVTEKGKYVELRCDPISGHTALYWYRQSLGQGPEFLIYFQGTGAADDSGLPNDRFFAVRPEGSVSTLKIQRTERGDSAVYLCASSLGGQGAQGYTFGSGTRLTVV.

The genes are TRBV7-9 and TRBJ1-1, with a tentative D call TRBD1 (5 bases). Germline V gene sequence: CDR1 SEHNR, CDR2 FQNEAQ (reference sequence). V was cut by 6 bases and J by 0 bases, with 11 bases left in between. This CDR3 is 14 amino acids long. The CDR3 nucleotides are TGTGCCAGCAGTCTGGGGGGTTTGAACACTGAAGCTTTCTTT. It specifies CASSLGGLNTEAFF.

The chain has TRBV7-3 and TRBJ2-5, with D tentatively TRBD1 (5 bases). Germline CDR1 and CDR2: SGHTA and FQGTGA. This CDR3 has 14 amino acids. Trimming removed 5 bases from V and 3 bases from J, with 13 bases in between. The CDR3 sequence is CASSIQGSEETQYF. The CDR3 bases are TGTGCCAGCAGCATCCAGGGTTCTGAAGAGACCCAGTACTTC.

The chain combines TRBV6-6 with TRBJ2-1; D is unresolved. Germline-derived CDR1 and CDR2 are MNHNY and SVGAGI (reference sequence). Between the trimmed V and J ends, which lost 0 bases and 5 bases, there was a span of 5 bases. This CDR3 spans 13 amino acids. The CDR3 region has the DNA TGTGCCAGCAGTTACTCGGGCAACAATGAGCAGTTCTTC. It is translated as CASSYSGNNEQFF.

The CDR3 DNA follows: TGTGCCAGCAGCTCTCCCCTCCGGGACACCAATGAAAAACTGTTTTTT. Translated, it gives CASSSPLRDTNEKLFF. The chain employs TRBV7-9 and TRBJ1-4; a weak D match, TRBD1 (6 bases). The V end lost 4 bases, the J end lost 5 bases, and 17 bases lay between the germline ends. This CDR3 contains 16 residues. Germline V lookup: CDR1 SEHNR, CDR2 FQNEAQ (reference sequence).

The chain employs TRBV7-9 and TRBJ2-5; no definite D call. Between the trimmed V and J ends, which lost 5 bases and 2 bases, there was a span of 9 bases. The germline V gene has CDR1 SEHNR and CDR2 FQNEAQ (reference sequence). This CDR3 region has 13 residues. The CDR3 spells CASSPAAQETQYF. The CDR3 bases are TGTGCCAGCAGCCCGGCGGCACAAGAGACCCAGTACTTC.

The CDR3 nucleotides are TGCGCCAGCAGTCCGAACGCGGGAGTTAGTTATGAGCAGTTCTTC. Encoded protein: CASSPNAGVSYEQFF. The chain uses TRBV5-1 and TRBJ2-1; 7 bases line up with TRBD2. This CDR3 is built from 15 residues. Germline trimming cut 5 bases from V and 8 bases from J; bases unmatched to any gene: 13. Per the germline V gene, CDR1 is SGHRS and CDR2 is YFSETQ.

The chain employs TRBV7-2 and TRBJ1-5, with unresolved D. Trimming cost V 2 bases and J 3 bases, with 5 bases left between them. Germline V lookup: CDR1 SGHTA, CDR2 FQGNSA. CDR3 length: 13 amino acids. The CDR3 DNA is TGTGCCAGCAGCTTATCTCCCAATCAGCCCCAGCATTTT. This gives the protein CASSLSPNQPQHF.

The chain employs TRBV21-1 and TRBJ1-2; the D segment call TRBD1 is taken from the table without a DNA check. TRBV21-1 is reported as a pseudogene. The CDR3 extends over 13 amino acids. CDR3 residues: CASSRNNRGGYTF. CDR3 coding DNA: TGTGCCAGCAGCAGGAACAACAGGGGTGGCTACACCTTC.

This sequence joins TRBV18 and TRBJ2-2, with D perhaps TRBD1 (5 bases). The V end was cut by 8 bases, the J end by 5 bases, with 12 bases between. Germline V lookup: CDR1 KGHSH, CDR2 LQKENI. CDR3 length: 13 residues. The CDR3 DNA is TGTGCCAGCAGGATCAGGGATACCGGGGAGCTGTTTTTT. Translating it yields CASRIRDTGELFF.

The gene calls are TRBV5-5 and TRBJ2-7, with a possible D match to TRBD2 (6 bases). V lost 4 bases and J lost 10, with 18 bases in between. The CDR3 spans 13 residues. The V gene's germline CDR1 is SGHKS and CDR2 YYEKEE (reference sequence). CDR3: CASSPNWWEDQYF. CDR3 bases: TGTGCCAGCAGCCCTAATTGGTGGGAGGATCAGTACTTC.

The genes are TRBV6-1 and TRBJ1-6; D unclear. The CDR3 sequence is 17 residues long. V shed 0 bases and J shed 0 bases, with 9 bases lying between them. The germline V gene has CDR1 MNHNS and CDR2 SASEGT. The CDR3 loop is CASSEARLSSYNSPLHF. The CDR3 DNA is TGTGCCAGCAGTGAAGCCAGGCTGAGCTCCTATAATTCACCCCTCCACTTT.

This chain links TRBV15 with TRBJ2-1; tentatively, D is TRBD2 (6 bases). The CDR3 is 13 amino acids. Trimming removed 0 bases from V and 15 bases from J, with 15 bases in between. CDR1 and CDR2 (germline): LNHNV, YYDKDF (reference sequence). CDR3 nucleotide sequence: TGTGCCACCAGCAGAGATGGGGCAGGGACTCTGTTCTTC. Protein product: CATSRDGAGTLFF.